This T cell receptor beta chain came from a study of sequential checkpoint blockade in melanoma (dated by TCRdb to between 2018 and 2021). Some background on the complete study: Patients were assigned by 1:1 randomization to either first-line nivolumab followed by ipilimumab (arm A) or ipilimumab followed by nivolumab (arm B). Both trial sequences were followed by maintenance nivolumab. What the study reported, not specific to this receptor: The response-prediction model combining TCR metrics and mutation burden needs validation in larger, independent patient cohorts.

The sample's treatment or condition, from its label and the paper: randomized to nivolumab then ipilimumab (arm A) or the reverse (arm B). Prior DNA-damaging chemotherapy had not been received by any trial patient. A FACS Aria II flow cytometer was used to sort live CD3+CD8+ cells that were negative for CD19 and CD56 from thawed PBMCs. CheckMate 064, a randomized, open-label phase II trial of sequential checkpoint blockade, was the source of the samples, all of which came from patients with melanoma. Peripheral blood mononuclear cells were collected by leukapheresis, purified with Ficoll-Paque, and frozen in human serum with roughly 9.9% DMSO. Purity of sorted blood CD3+CD8+ cells was verified at >98% immediately after sorting, followed by DNA extraction. For CDR1 and CDR2, the germline V gene (reference sequence) lists MNHEY and SMNVEV. From its cysteine to its phenylalanine, the CDR3 spans 13 amino acids. Left in the record is the CDR3 DNA by itself, 39 bases read in frame from the first base. At the junction V is shortened by 4 bases and J by 3 bases, with 7 bases in between.

Of note for this clone: Its antigen is still unknown. No much larger clone is present one base from it, and per-base qualities are unavailable.

The immunoSEQ Assay was used to immunosequence TCRbeta CDR3 regions from genomic DNA. Before high-throughput sequencing, the genomic DNA was amplified using bias-controlled multiplex PCR. As for the original processing: To quantify the absolute abundance of each unique TCRbeta CDR3 region, the sequences were collapsed and filtered. Clonality, defined as 1 minus Pielou's evenness, was calculated using only productive rearrangements. A previously published method was used to identify clones whose frequencies were significantly greater in on-treatment samples than in baseline samples. The table was pulled from immuneACCESS by TCRdb, which kept in-frame rearrangements only. Such tables lose some clones; where checked, under half of the loss comes from unresolved V genes, and the rest has no known cause. D and trimming were read from the DNA, whereas the V and J calls and clone size are those reported in that table. This sample lists 4,000 or so clones; roughly 57% were detected once. The ten largest clones take up 20% of the sample.

The specimen comprised CD8+ T cells sorted from blood (inferred from file names), sampled from a patient given nivolumab and ipilimumab in sequence. The rearrangement combines TRBV27 with TRBJ2-1; the D gene is perhaps TRBD2, from 5 matching bases. This TCR was recovered from a human patient with melanoma. Some clones in this sample may be carry-over from other donors' samples. CDR3 reads: CASSWGVYNEQFF. The nucleotide sequence is TGTGCCAGCAGTTGGGGAGTCTACAATGAGCAGTTCTTC.